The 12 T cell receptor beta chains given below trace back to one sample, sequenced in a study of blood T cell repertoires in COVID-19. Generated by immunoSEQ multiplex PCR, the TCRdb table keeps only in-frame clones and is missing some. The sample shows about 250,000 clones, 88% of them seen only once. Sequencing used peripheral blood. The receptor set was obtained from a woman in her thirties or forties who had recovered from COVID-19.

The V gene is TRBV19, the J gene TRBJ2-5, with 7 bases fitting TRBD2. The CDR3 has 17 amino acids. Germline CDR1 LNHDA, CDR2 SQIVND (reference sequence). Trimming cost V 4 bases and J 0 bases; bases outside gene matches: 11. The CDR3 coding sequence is TGTGCCAGTAGTACCCCGGGGCTAGCGGCGTACCAAGAGACCCAGTACTTC. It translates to CASSTPGLAAYQETQYF.

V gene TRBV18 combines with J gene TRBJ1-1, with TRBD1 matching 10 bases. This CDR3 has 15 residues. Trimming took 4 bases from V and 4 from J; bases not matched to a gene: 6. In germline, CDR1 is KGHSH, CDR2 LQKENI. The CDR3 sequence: CASSQTRTGGTEAFF. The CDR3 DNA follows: TGTGCCAGCTCACAGACAAGGACAGGGGGCACTGAAGCTTTCTTT. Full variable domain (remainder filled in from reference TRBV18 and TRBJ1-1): NAGVMQNPRHLVRRRGQEARLRCSPMKGHSHVYWYRQLPEEGLKFMVYLQKENIIDESGMPKERFSAEFPKEGPSILRIQQVVRGDSAAYFCASSQTRTGGTEAFFGQGTRLTVV.

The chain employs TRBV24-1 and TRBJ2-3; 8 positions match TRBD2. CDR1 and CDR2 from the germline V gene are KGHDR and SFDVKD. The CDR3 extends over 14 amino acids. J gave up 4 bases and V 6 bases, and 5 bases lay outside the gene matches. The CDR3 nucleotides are TGTGCCACCAGTCCCCCGGGGGGGGCAGATACGCAGTATTTT. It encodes CATSPPGGADTQYF.

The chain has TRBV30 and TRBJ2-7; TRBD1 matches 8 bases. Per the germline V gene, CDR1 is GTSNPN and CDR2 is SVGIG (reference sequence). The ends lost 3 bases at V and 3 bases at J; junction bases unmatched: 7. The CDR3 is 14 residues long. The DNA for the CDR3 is TGTGCCTGGAGGGGGGGACAGGCCAACTACGAGCAGTACTTC. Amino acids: CAWRGGQANYEQYF.

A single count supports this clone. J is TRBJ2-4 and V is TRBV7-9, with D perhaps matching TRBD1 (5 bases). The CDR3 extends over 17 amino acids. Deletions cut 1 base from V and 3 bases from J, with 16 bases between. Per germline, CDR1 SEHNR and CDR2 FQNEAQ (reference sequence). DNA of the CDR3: TGTGCCAGCAGCTTAGTTTGGCAGGGTGTCGGCAAAAACATTCAGTACTTC. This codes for CASSLVWQGVGKNIQYF.

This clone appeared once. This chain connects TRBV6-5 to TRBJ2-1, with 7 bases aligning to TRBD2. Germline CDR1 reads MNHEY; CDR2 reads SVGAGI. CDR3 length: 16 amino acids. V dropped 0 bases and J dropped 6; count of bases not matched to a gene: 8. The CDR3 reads CASSYSPWEGPNEQFF. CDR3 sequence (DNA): TGTGCCAGCAGTTACTCGCCGTGGGAGGGCCCCAATGAGCAGTTCTTC.

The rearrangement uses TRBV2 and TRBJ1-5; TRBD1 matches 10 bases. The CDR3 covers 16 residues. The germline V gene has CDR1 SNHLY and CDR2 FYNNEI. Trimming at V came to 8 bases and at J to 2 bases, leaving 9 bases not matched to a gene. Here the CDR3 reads CASRDRGSRGNQPQHF. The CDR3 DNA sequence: TGTGCCAGCCGGGACAGGGGTAGTAGGGGCAATCAGCCCCAGCATTTT.

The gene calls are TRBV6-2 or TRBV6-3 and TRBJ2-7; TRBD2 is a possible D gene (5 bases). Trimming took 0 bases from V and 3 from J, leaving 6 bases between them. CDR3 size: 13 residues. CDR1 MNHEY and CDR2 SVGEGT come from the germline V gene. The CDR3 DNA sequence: TGTGCCAGCAGTTACTCCGGGAACTACGAGCAGTACGTC. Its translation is CASSYSGNYEQYV.

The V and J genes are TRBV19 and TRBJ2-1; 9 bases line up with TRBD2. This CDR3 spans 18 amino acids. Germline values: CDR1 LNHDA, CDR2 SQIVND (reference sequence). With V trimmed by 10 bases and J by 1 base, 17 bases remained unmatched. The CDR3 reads CATSDPRVAGGSYNEQFF. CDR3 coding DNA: TGTGCCACCTCGGACCCCCGCGTGGCGGGAGGGTCCTACAATGAGCAGTTCTTC.

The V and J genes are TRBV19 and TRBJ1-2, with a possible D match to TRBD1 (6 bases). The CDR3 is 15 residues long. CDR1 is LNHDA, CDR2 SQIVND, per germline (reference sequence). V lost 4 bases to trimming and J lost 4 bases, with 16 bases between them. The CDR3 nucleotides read TGTGCCAGTAGTACCGGGGGGCCGGTAGGCTATGGCTACACCTTC. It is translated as CASSTGGPVGYGYTF.

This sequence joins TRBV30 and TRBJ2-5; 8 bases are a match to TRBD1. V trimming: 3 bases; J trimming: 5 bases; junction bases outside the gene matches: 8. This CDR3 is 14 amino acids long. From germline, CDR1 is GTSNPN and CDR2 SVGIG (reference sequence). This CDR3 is CAWRTGAVSETQYF. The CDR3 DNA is TGTGCCTGGAGGACAGGGGCGGTGTCGGAGACCCAGTACTTC.

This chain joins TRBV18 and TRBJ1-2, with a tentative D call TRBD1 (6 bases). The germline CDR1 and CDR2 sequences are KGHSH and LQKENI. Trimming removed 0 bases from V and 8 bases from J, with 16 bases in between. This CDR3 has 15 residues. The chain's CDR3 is CASSPPRGPTGGYTF. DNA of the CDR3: TGTGCCAGCTCACCACCGCGGGGGCCAACGGGAGGCTACACCTTC.